This TCR beta chain was retrieved from a study of cytomegalovirus exposure and HLA in healthy donors. At the level of the study: For the approximately 400 genotyped donors, approximately 82% fell within the Caucasian-associated ancestry cluster.

Study outcomes and limitations: What a later analysis showed was that several of the most significant clusters appeared linked to common viral pathogens. Many donors carried some public TCRs, although rarity characterized most TCR sequences. Only CMV serostatus was available as immune exposure information.

The germline gives CDR1 SGDLS, CDR2 YYNGEE. The V and J ends lost 6 bases and 2 bases respectively, with 18 bases between them. This CDR3 has 16 amino acids. This PCR relied on a set of 60 Vbeta primers and 13 Jbeta primers. Here immunoSEQ multiplex PCR was the method, and the copy in TCRdb shows in-frame clones only, minus some. The table records roughly 130,000 clones, around 70% of them present only once. Details on this clone: Its target is unknown.

Material for sequencing was PBMCs. The V and J genes are TRBV9 and TRBJ2-1, with D perhaps matching TRBD1 (6 bases). The TCR originated in a man aged 30 to 39 in good health and CMV-seropositive. As DNA, the CDR3 is TGTGCCAGCACCTTAACAGGGAATAACCCCTACAATGAGCAGTTCTTC. Its translation is CASTLTGNNPYNEQFF.